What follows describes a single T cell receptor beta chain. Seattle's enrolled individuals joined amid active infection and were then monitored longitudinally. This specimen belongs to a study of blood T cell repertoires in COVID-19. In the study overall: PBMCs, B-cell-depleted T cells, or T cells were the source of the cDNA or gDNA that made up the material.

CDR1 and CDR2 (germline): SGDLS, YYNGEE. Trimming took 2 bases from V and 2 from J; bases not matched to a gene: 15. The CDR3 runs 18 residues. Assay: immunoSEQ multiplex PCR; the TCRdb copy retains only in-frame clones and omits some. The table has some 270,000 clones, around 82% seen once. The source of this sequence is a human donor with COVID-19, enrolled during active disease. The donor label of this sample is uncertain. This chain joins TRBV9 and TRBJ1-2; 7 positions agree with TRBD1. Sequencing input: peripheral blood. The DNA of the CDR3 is TGTGCCAGCAGCGTGGGACCTCAACAGGGGAACAGGAACTATGGCTACACCTTC. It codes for CASSVGPQQGNRNYGYTF.